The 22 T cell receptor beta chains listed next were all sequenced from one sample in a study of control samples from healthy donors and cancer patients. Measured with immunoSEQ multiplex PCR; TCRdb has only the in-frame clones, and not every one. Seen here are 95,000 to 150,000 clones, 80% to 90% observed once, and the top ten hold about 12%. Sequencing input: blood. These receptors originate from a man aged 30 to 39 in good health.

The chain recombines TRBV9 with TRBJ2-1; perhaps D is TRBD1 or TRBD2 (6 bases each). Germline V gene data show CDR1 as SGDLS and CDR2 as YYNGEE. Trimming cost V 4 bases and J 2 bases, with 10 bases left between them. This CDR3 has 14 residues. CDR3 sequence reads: CASSWGAAYNEQFF. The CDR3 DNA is TGTGCCAGCAGCTGGGGGGCCGCCTACAATGAGCAGTTCTTC.

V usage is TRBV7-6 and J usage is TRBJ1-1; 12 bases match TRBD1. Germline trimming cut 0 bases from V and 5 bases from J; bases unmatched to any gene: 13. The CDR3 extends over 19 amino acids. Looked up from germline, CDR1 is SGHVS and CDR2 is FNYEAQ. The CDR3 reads CASSLATSGTGGAGTEAFF. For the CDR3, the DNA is TGTGCCAGCAGCTTAGCAACCTCCGGGACAGGGGGCGCGGGGACTGAAGCTTTCTTT.

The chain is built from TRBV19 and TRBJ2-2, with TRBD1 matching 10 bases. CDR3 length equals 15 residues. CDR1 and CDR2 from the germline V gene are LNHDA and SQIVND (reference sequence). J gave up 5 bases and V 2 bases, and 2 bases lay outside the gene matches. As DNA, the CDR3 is TGTGCCAGTAGTATAAGGACAGGGGGGACCGGGGAGCTGTTTTTT. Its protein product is CASSIRTGGTGELFF.

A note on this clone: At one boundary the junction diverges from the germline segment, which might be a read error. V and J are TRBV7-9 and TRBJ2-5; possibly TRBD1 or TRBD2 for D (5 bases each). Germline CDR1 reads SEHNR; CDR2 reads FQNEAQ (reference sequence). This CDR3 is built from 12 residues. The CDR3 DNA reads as TGTGCCAGCAGCTTAGCCGGGGACCGATTTAACTTC. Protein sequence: CASSLAGDRFNF.

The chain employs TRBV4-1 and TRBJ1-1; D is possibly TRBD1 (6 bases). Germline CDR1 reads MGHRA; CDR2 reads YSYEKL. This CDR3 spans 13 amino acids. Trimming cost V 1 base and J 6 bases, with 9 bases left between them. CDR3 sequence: CASSQAPGAEAFF. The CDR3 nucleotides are TGCGCCAGCAGCCAAGCTCCAGGGGCTGAAGCTTTCTTT.

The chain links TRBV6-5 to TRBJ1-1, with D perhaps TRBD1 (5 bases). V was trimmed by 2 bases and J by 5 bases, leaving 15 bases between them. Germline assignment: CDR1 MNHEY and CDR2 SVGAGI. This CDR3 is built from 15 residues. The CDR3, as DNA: TGTGCCAGCAGTTACGGTTCGGGGGGTTTTACTGAAGCTTTCTTT. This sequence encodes CASSYGSGGFTEAFF.

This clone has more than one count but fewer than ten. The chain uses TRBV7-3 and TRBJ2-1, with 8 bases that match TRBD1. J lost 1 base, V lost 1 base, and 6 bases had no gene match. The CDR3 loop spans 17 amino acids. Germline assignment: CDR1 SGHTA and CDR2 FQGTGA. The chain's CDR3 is CASSLMSGQGSYNEQFF. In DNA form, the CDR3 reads TGTGCCAGCAGCTTAATGTCCGGACAGGGTTCCTACAATGAGCAGTTCTTC.

CDR3 DNA: TGTGCCACAAGAGGACTAGCGGGGTCCCGCAACACCGGGGAGCTGTTTTTT. Translated: CATRGLAGSRNTGELFF. The chain links TRBV10-3 to TRBJ2-2; the match to TRBD2 covers 12 bases. This CDR3 has 17 amino acids. V gave up 10 bases and J gave up 2 bases; unmatched junction bases: 11. CDR1 is ENHRY, CDR2 SYGVKD, per germline.

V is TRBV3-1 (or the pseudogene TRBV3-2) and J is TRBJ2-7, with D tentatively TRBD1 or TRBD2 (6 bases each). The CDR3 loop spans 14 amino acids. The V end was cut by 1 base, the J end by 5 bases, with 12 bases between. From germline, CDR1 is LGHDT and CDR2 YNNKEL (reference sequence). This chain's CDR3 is CASSQVTGANEQYF. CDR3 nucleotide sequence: TGTGCCAGCAGCCAAGTAACGGGGGCGAACGAGCAGTACTTC.

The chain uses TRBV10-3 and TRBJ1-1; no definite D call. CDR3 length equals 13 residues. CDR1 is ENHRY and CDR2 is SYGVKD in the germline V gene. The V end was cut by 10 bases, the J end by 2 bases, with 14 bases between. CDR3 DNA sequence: TGTGCCAGCAGACCCCGGGGAAACACTGAAGCTTTCTTT. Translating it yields CASRPRGNTEAFF.

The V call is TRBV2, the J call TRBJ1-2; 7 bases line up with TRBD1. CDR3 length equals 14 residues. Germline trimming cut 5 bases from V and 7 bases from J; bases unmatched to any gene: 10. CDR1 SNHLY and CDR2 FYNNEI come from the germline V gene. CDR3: CASSMRTGFSGYTF. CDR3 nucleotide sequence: TGTGCCAGCAGTATGCGGACAGGATTCTCTGGCTACACCTTC.

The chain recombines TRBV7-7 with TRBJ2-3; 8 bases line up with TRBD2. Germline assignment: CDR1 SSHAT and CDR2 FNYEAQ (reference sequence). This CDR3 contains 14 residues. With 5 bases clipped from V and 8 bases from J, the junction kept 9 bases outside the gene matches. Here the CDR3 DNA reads TGTGCCAGCAGCCTAGGCGGGGCGGGAGGTACGCAGTATTTT. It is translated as CASSLGGAGGTQYF.

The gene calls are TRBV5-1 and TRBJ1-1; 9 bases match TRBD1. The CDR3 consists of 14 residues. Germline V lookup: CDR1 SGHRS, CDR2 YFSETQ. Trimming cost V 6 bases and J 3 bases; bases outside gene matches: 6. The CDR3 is CASTRDRGDTEAFF. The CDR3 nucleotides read TGCGCCAGCACCAGAGACAGGGGGGACACTGAAGCTTTCTTT.

The CDR3 region is CAISARENTEAFF. In DNA, the CDR3 is TGTGCCATCAGTGCCAGGGAGAACACTGAAGCTTTCTTT. The chain is built from TRBV10-3 and TRBJ1-1, with D tentatively TRBD1 (5 bases). CDR3 length: 13 amino acids. Per germline, CDR1 ENHRY and CDR2 SYGVKD. V lost 4 bases and J 1 base, leaving 7 bases between the germline ends.

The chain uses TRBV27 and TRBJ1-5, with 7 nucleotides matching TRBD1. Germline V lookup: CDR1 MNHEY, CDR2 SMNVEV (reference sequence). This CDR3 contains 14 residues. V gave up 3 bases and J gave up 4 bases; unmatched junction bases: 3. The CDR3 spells CASSFDRENQPQHF. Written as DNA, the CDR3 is TGTGCCAGCAGTTTCGACAGGGAGAATCAGCCCCAGCATTTT.

This CDR3 reads CASLPGQTYEQYF. The CDR3 DNA is TGCGCCAGCTTGCCGGGACAGACCTACGAGCAGTACTTC. The chain is built from TRBV10-2 and TRBJ2-7, with 7 bases fitting TRBD1. Germline V gives CDR1 WSHSY, CDR2 SAAADI. The V segment lost 8 bases and the J segment 2 bases; nucleotides outside the gene matches: 6. This CDR3 region has 13 residues.

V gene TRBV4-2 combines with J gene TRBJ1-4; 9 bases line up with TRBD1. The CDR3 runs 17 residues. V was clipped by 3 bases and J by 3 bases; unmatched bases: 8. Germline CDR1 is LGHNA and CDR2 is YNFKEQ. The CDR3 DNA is TGTGCCAGCAGCCAGAAACAGGGGGCAGAGGCTAATGAAAAACTGTTTTTT. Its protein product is CASSQKQGAEANEKLFF.

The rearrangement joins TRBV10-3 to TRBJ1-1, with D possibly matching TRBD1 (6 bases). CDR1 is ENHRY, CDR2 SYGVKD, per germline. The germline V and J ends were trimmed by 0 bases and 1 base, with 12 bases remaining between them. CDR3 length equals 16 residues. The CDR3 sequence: CAISESGGGRNTEAFF. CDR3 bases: TGTGCCATCAGTGAGTCCGGAGGGGGGAGGAACACTGAAGCTTTCTTT.

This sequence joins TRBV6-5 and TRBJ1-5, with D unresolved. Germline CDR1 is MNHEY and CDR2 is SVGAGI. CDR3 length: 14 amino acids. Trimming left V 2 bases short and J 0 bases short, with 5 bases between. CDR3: CASSYRGSNQPQHF. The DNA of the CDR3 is TGTGCCAGCAGTTACCGGGGTAGCAATCAGCCCCAGCATTTT.

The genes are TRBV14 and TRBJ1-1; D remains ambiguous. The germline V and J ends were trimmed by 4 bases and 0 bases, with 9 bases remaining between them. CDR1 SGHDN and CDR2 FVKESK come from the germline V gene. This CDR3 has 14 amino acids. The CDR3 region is CASSPGVVNTEAFF. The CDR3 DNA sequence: TGTGCCAGCAGCCCCGGGGTGGTGAACACTGAAGCTTTCTTT.

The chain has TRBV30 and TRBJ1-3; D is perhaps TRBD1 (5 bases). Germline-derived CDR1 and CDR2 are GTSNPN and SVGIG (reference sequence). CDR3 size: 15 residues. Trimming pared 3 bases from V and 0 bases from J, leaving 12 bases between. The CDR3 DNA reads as TGTGCCTGGAGGGCAGGGTTTAGCTCTGGAAACACCATATATTTT. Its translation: CAWRAGFSSGNTIYF.

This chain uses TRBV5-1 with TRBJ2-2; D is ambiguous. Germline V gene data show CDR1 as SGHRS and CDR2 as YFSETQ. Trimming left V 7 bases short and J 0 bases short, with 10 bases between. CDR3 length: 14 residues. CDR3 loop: CASSPQTNTGELFF. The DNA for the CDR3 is TGCGCCAGCTCTCCCCAGACGAACACCGGGGAGCTGTTTTTT.